Below, 21 T cell receptor beta chains from the same sample are listed, as sequenced in a study of graft-versus-host responses after intestinal transplantation. Assay: immunoSEQ multiplex PCR; the TCRdb copy retains only in-frame clones and omits some. The sample includes around 5,200 clones, more than 55% seen only once; the top ten take 30% to 35%. Processing released intraepithelial and lamina propria lymphocytes from the graft tissue. This sample comprised ileum tissue, obtained roughly 310 days after intestinal transplant. The receptors originated from a human patient who received an intestinal transplant, so some T cells may come from the graft donor.

The chain has TRBV10-1 and TRBJ2-7, with D possibly being TRBD1 or TRBD2 (5 bases each). Per the germline V gene, CDR1 is WNHNN and CDR2 is SYGVQD (reference sequence). CDR3 length: 14 amino acids. The V end lost 2 bases, the J end lost 1 base, and 9 bases lay between the germline ends. The CDR3 region has the DNA TGCGCCAGCAGTGAGGGGACGGCGTCCTACGAGCAGTACTTC. Translating it yields CASSEGTASYEQYF.

V gene TRBV27 combines with J gene TRBJ2-1; no firm D call. CDR1 is MNHEY, CDR2 SMNVEV, per germline (reference sequence). The CDR3 is 18 residues long. V gave up 11 bases and J gave up 0 bases, with 26 bases separating them. In DNA form, the CDR3 reads TGTGCCGCCAGCAGAGCCCCCAATGCGGATATCTCCTACAATGAGCAGTTCTTC. Its translation: CAASRAPNADISYNEQFF.

The chain uses TRBV7-3 and TRBJ1-2; D possibly corresponds to TRBD1 (6 bases). The germline V gene encodes CDR1 SGHTA and CDR2 FQGTGA. The CDR3 sequence is 13 residues long. Trimming took off 0 bases at V and 4 bases at J, with 6 bases between the two ends. CDR3 sequence (DNA): TGTGCCAGCAGCTTAACAGGGGGCTATGGCTACACCTTC. The encoded protein is CASSLTGGYGYTF.

The gene calls are TRBV5-1 and TRBJ2-3; 8 nucleotides match TRBD2. The CDR3 totals 15 residues. Per germline, CDR1 SGHRS and CDR2 YFSETQ. J lost 6 bases, V lost 1 base, and 7 bases had no gene match. Here the CDR3 DNA reads TGCGCCAGCAGCTTGTCGGGAGGGAGCGGGGATACGCAGTATTTT. The encoded protein is CASSLSGGSGDTQYF.

This sequence joins TRBV18 and TRBJ1-5; D is undetermined. V lost 6 bases and J lost 1, with 4 bases in between. Germline CDR1 is KGHSH and CDR2 is LQKENI. CDR3 length: 12 amino acids. The DNA of the CDR3 is TGTGCCAGCTCCCGAAGCAATCAGCCCCAGCATTTT. Its protein is CASSRSNQPQHF. The full variable domain, rest sourced from reference TRBV18 and TRBJ1-5, is NAGVMQNPRHLVRRRGQEARLRCSPMKGHSHVYWYRQLPEEGLKFMVYLQKENIIDESGMPKERFSAEFPKEGPSILRIQQVVRGDSAAYFCASSRSNQPQHFGDGTRLSIL.

This clone was recorded once. The chain joins TRBV6-5 to TRBJ1-1, with unresolved D. V lost 2 bases and J 5 bases, leaving 15 bases between the germline ends. This CDR3 region has 15 residues. From germline, CDR1 is MNHEY and CDR2 SVGAGI. For the CDR3, the DNA is TGTGCCAGCAGTTACAATCGGAGACATTTGACTGAAGCTTTCTTT. Its translation: CASSYNRRHLTEAFF.

The chain uses TRBV2 and TRBJ1-4, with unresolved D. Germline V CDR1 and CDR2: SNHLY, FYNNEI. This CDR3 spans 15 amino acids. The V end lost 3 bases, the J end lost 0 bases, and 8 bases lay between the germline ends. Here the CDR3 DNA reads TGTGCCAGCAGTGAGGAGGGAACAACTAATGAAAAACTGTTTTTT. Its translation is CASSEEGTTNEKLFF.

The chain uses TRBV27 and TRBJ2-1; 10 nucleotides align to TRBD1. The V gene end was trimmed by 5 bases and the J gene end by 12 bases; junction bases not matched to a gene: 19. Per the germline V gene, CDR1 is MNHEY and CDR2 is SMNVEV (reference sequence). This CDR3 comprises 17 residues. CDR3 loop: CASSPPPRQGAVWGQFF. CDR3 coding DNA: TGTGCCAGCAGTCCCCCGCCGCGACAGGGGGCCGTGTGGGGGCAGTTCTTC.

The chain has TRBV28 and TRBJ1-2; possible D gene TRBD1, 5 bases. Germline loops: CDR1 MDHEN, CDR2 SYDVKM. The CDR3 spans 13 residues. Deletions cut 3 bases from V and 6 bases from J, with 11 bases between. In nucleotides, the CDR3 is TGTGCCAGCAGTTTTCAGCCAGGGAATGGCTACACCTTC. Encoded protein: CASSFQPGNGYTF.

The chain links TRBV6-1 to TRBJ2-7, with a tentative D call TRBD1 (5 bases). The V end was cut by 1 base, the J end by 4 bases, with 11 bases between. The germline V gene has CDR1 MNHNS and CDR2 SASEGT. This CDR3 has 14 amino acids. For the CDR3, the DNA is TGTGCCAGCAGTGAAGGCGTCAGGGCTTACGAGCAGTACTTC. This encodes CASSEGVRAYEQYF.

The V gene is TRBV6-1, the J gene TRBJ1-1; 9 bases line up with TRBD1. Germline CDR1 and CDR2: MNHNS and SASEGT. The V segment lost 6 bases and the J segment 6 bases; nucleotides outside the gene matches: 8. This CDR3 has 14 residues. The CDR3 protein is CASRGGGQGAEAFF. CDR3 DNA: TGTGCCAGCAGGGGCGGGGGACAGGGCGCTGAAGCTTTCTTT.

The chain joins TRBV28 to TRBJ2-2; TRBD1 matches 9 bases. V was clipped by 5 bases and J by 5 bases; unmatched bases: 6. The CDR3 length is 15 residues. Germline V gene lookup returns CDR1 MDHEN and CDR2 SYDVKM. The CDR3 nucleotides read TGTGCCAGCAGTCATGGACAGGGGAGAACCGGGGAGCTGTTTTTT. Translated: CASSHGQGRTGELFF.

This clone was counted only a few times. The rearrangement joins TRBV7-2 to TRBJ2-5; D might be TRBD2 (5 bases). Germline CDR1 SGHTA, CDR2 FQGNSA. This CDR3 is built from 11 residues. Trimming cost V 5 bases and J 10 bases, with 11 bases left between them. The CDR3 DNA reads as TGTGCCAGCAGCCCCGTCCGGGACCAGTACTTC. The encoded protein is CASSPVRDQYF.

On this clone itself: The junction departs from the called germline gene at one end, perhaps through a read error. The gene calls are TRBV4-1 and TRBJ2-7; D uncertain. From germline, CDR1 is MGHRA and CDR2 YSYEKL. The CDR3 has 14 amino acids. CDR3 DNA sequence: TGCGCCAGCAGCCAAGGTGGCCTTTCATACGGGCAGTACTTC. This codes for CASSQGGLSYGQYF.

The chain couples TRBV18 to TRBJ2-2; no reliable D call. The ends were cut back, 2 bases at V and 2 bases at J, with 6 bases in the middle. The CDR3 is made up of 14 amino acids. Germline loops: CDR1 KGHSH, CDR2 LQKENI. The DNA for the CDR3 is TGTGCCAGCTCACCAGTCACAAACACCGGGGAGCTGTTTTTT. Protein sequence: CASSPVTNTGELFF. Using reference TRBV18 and TRBJ2-2 for the parts outside the CDR3, the full variable domain is NAGVMQNPRHLVRRRGQEARLRCSPMKGHSHVYWYRQLPEEGLKFMVYLQKENIIDESGMPKERFSAEFPKEGPSILRIQQVVRGDSAAYFCASSPVTNTGELFFGEGSRLTVL.

The chain joins TRBV19 to TRBJ2-6; D gene uncertain. CDR1 is LNHDA and CDR2 is SQIVND in the germline V gene (reference sequence). Deletions cut 6 bases from V and 3 bases from J, with 12 bases between. This CDR3 spans 15 amino acids. The CDR3 reads CASRTSLGGANVLTF. The CDR3, as DNA: TGTGCCAGTAGGACTTCCCTGGGTGGGGCCAACGTCCTGACTTTC.

In its sample, this clone was seen a few times. The chain joins TRBV19 to TRBJ1-1, with a tentative D call TRBD1 (6 bases). This CDR3 has 12 residues. V shed 5 bases and J shed 10 bases, with 14 bases lying between them. Germline lookup yields CDR1 LNHDA and CDR2 SQIVND (reference sequence). CDR3 sequence (DNA): TGTGCCAGTAGTCCCGCCCAGGGGTCAGCTTTCTTT. Translating it yields CASSPAQGSAFF.

The chain joins TRBV10-3 to TRBJ1-4, with TRBD1 matching 9 bases. This CDR3 region has 13 residues. The germline CDR1 and CDR2 sequences are ENHRY and SYGVKD. J lost 8 bases, V lost 9 bases, and 7 bases had no gene match. The CDR3 sequence: CAISPGQGEKLFF. Here the CDR3 DNA reads TGTGCCATTTCACCGGGACAGGGCGAAAAACTGTTTTTT.

This clone was seen a handful of times. The V call is TRBV4-2, the J call TRBJ2-7; D unclear. Between the trimmed V and J ends, which lost 2 bases and 7 bases, there was a span of 12 bases. CDR1 and CDR2 (germline): LGHNA, YNFKEQ. The CDR3 is made up of 13 amino acids. This CDR3 is CASSQMGTREQYF. CDR3 in DNA: TGTGCCAGCAGCCAAATGGGTACTCGGGAGCAGTACTTC.

This sequence joins TRBV5-4 and TRBJ1-2; no reliable D call. V was trimmed by 0 bases and J by 0 bases, leaving 9 bases between them. Per germline, CDR1 SGHNT and CDR2 YYREEE (reference sequence). CDR3 length equals 15 residues. CDR3 coding DNA: TGTGCCAGCAGCTTGGCAGGCAGGCCTAACTATGGCTACACCTTC. Translated: CASSLAGRPNYGYTF.

The rearrangement uses TRBV30 and TRBJ2-1; 7 bases line up with TRBD2. This CDR3 region has 12 residues. The germline V gene has CDR1 GTSNPN and CDR2 SVGIG (reference sequence). The junction had 7 bases not matched to a gene; V was cut back by 8 bases and J by 6 bases. The chain's CDR3 is CAGTKVVNEQFF. In DNA form, the CDR3 reads TGTGCCGGGACTAAAGTCGTCAATGAGCAGTTCTTC.